The 8 T cell receptor beta chains below all came from one sample that was sequenced in a study of T cell repertoires in cytomegalovirus infection. TCRdb called the reads again in MiXCR, with one record for every CDR3 protein. Among more than 150,000 distinct CDR3 sequences listed, about 30% were seen once. Sequenced: PBMCs. These receptors were collected from a human donor in good health (CMV status not recorded). Some clones in this sample may be carry-over from other donors' samples.

V and J are TRBV6-5 and TRBJ2-3; no firm D call. Germline CDR1 reads MNHEY; CDR2 reads SVGAGI. There are 11 residues in the CDR3. Between the trimmed V and J ends, which lost 2 bases and 10 bases, there was a span of 7 bases. CDR3 sequence (DNA): TGTGCCAGCAGTTACGGTCCAGCGCAGTATTTT. The encoded protein is CASSYGPAQYF.

The rearrangement joins TRBV7-6 to TRBJ2-6; D is perhaps TRBD2 (6 bases). CDR3 length: 15 amino acids. The ends were cut back, 4 bases at V and 3 bases at J, with 10 bases in the middle. Germline CDR1 SGHVS, CDR2 FNYEAQ. CDR3 nucleotides: TGTGCCAGCAGCTCACGGGGAGGTGGGGCCAACGTCCTGACTTTC. Translation: CASSSRGGGANVLTF. Variable domain in full (rest from reference TRBV7-6 and TRBJ2-6): GAGVSQSPRYKVTKRGQDVALRCDPISGHVSLYWYRQALGQGPEFLTYFNYEAQQDKSGLPNDRFSAERPEGSISTLTIQRTEQRDSAMYRCASSSRGGGANVLTFGAGSRLTVL.

The chain is built from TRBV11-2 and TRBJ2-3, with D perhaps TRBD2 (7 bases). CDR1 SGHAT and CDR2 FQNNGV come from the germline V gene. The CDR3 runs to 14 residues. V was clipped by 3 bases and J by 4 bases, with 11 bases between them. The CDR3 region is CASSLGGPADTQYF. CDR3 coding DNA: TGTGCCAGCAGCTTGGGGGGGCCTGCAGATACGCAGTATTTT.

The rearrangement uses TRBV7-2 and TRBJ1-5, with D maybe TRBD1 (5 bases). The V gene lost 2 bases and the J gene lost 7 bases, with 12 bases spanning the gap. The germline gives CDR1 SGHTA, CDR2 FQGNSA. CDR3 length: 14 residues. CDR3 sequence reads: CASSLQEEGQPQHF. The CDR3 bases are TGTGCCAGCAGCTTACAGGAGGAGGGGCAGCCCCAGCATTTT.

With respect to this clonotype: This clone may be a read error of a much larger clone one base away. V usage is TRBV7-2 and J usage is TRBJ1-2; 8 bases map to TRBD1. This CDR3 comprises 15 residues. With 2 bases clipped from V and 3 bases from J, the junction kept 5 bases outside the gene matches. Germline CDR1 is SGHTA and CDR2 is FQGNSA. The CDR3 reads CASSLIQGADYGYTF. Here the CDR3 DNA reads TGTGCCAGCAGCTTAATCCAGGGGGCCGACTATGGCTACACCTTC.

This clonotype was counted a few times. The chain has TRBV20-1 and TRBJ1-1; 7 nucleotides line up with TRBD1. The CDR3 extends over 14 amino acids. J was trimmed by 0 bases and V by 1 base; bases with no gene match: 2. CDR1 is DFQATT, CDR2 SNEGSKA, per germline (reference sequence). This CDR3 reads CSARGDSMNTEAFF. Here the CDR3 DNA reads TGCAGTGCTAGAGGGGACAGCATGAACACTGAAGCTTTCTTT.

This chain joins TRBV19 and TRBJ2-6; D is undetermined. CDR1 is LNHDA, CDR2 SQIVND, per germline (reference sequence). The V end was cut by 8 bases, the J end by 3 bases, with 11 bases between. This CDR3 has 14 amino acids. This CDR3 is CASAQGGGANVLTF. The CDR3 nucleotides read TGTGCCAGTGCCCAAGGTGGTGGGGCCAACGTCCTGACTTTC.

This chain joins TRBV11-2 and TRBJ1-5; perhaps TRBD1 as D (6 bases). There are 14 residues in the CDR3. Per the germline V gene, CDR1 is SGHAT and CDR2 is FQNNGV. V was shortened by 5 bases and J by 5 bases, with 13 bases between the two germline ends. CDR3 protein: CASSPTGIYQPQHF. The CDR3 bases are TGTGCCAGCAGCCCAACAGGGATCTATCAGCCCCAGCATTTT.